The 8 T cell receptor beta chains listed next were all sequenced from one sample in a study of blood T cell repertoires in COVID-19. Sequencing was performed with immunoSEQ multiplex PCR; in TCRdb, only in-frame clones are kept and a portion is missing. The top ten clones hold 8% to 9.5% of a sample with fewer than 400,000 clones, about 87% of them seen once. The specimen was PBMCs or T cells enriched from blood (not recorded which). Receptors originate from a young woman who had recovered from COVID-19.

The DNA of the CDR3 is TGTGCCAGCAGCTCCTACACAGGGGTTAGCACTGAAGCTTTCTTT. Its translation is CASSSYTGVSTEAFF. This chain connects TRBV7-2 to TRBJ1-1, with TRBD1 identical over 7 bases. Per germline, CDR1 SGHTA and CDR2 FQGNSA. The trim removed 4 bases at V and 4 bases at J, leaving 9 bases unmatched. The CDR3 contains 15 residues.

The J gene is TRBJ1-4, the V gene TRBV28; no clear D gene. CDR3 length: 14 residues. Trimming removed 5 bases at V and 4 bases at J, with 11 bases between. Germline-derived CDR1 and CDR2 are MDHEN and SYDVKM. The CDR3 DNA reads as TGTGCCAGCAGTGCCGGGATCCGTAATGAAAAACTGTTTTTT. Protein: CASSAGIRNEKLFF.

This clone was found once. This chain connects TRBV4-2 to TRBJ1-2; D is undetermined. The germline V gene has CDR1 LGHNA and CDR2 YNFKEQ. The V end was cut by 1 base, the J end by 8 bases, with 11 bases between. There are 13 residues in the CDR3. The CDR3 nucleotides read TGTGCCAGCAGCCAAGGCACGCACCTAGGCTACACCTTC. This translates into CASSQGTHLGYTF.

The V call is TRBV19, the J call TRBJ2-2, with unresolved D. V dropped 3 bases and J dropped 7 bases, with 15 bases sitting between them. The germline gives CDR1 LNHDA, CDR2 SQIVND (reference sequence). The CDR3 has 15 amino acids. CDR3 sequence reads: CASSIMGYRGGELFF. The CDR3, as DNA: TGTGCCAGTAGTATTATGGGTTACCGAGGCGGGGAGCTGTTTTTT.

This sequence joins TRBV18 and TRBJ1-1, with a possible D match to TRBD1 (5 bases). CDR1 and CDR2 (germline): KGHSH, LQKENI. This CDR3 is 15 amino acids long. V was cut by 4 bases and J by 1 base, with 13 bases left in between. The CDR3 protein is CASSLMATENTEAFF. CDR3 DNA: TGTGCCAGCTCACTAATGGCGACAGAGAACACTGAAGCTTTCTTT.

CDR3 in amino acids: CASGTGGGYEQYF. The CDR3 coding sequence is TGTGCCAGCGGGACTGGGGGGGGGTACGAGCAGTACTTC. The chain joins TRBV2 to TRBJ2-7; TRBD2 aligns across 7 bases. This CDR3 has 13 residues. The V segment lost 8 bases and the J segment 4 bases; nucleotides outside the gene matches: 8. The V gene's germline CDR1 is SNHLY and CDR2 FYNNEI.

The chain has TRBV4-1 and TRBJ2-3, with no clear D. Germline values: CDR1 MGHRA, CDR2 YSYEKL. The CDR3 consists of 14 residues. The ends were cut back, 2 bases at V and 0 bases at J, with 6 bases in the middle. CDR3 DNA sequence: TGCGCCAGCAGCCAAATCGTAAGCACAGATACGCAGTATTTT. The encoded protein is CASSQIVSTDTQYF.

The V and J genes are TRBV15 and TRBJ2-1, with 8 bases fitting TRBD2. CDR3 length: 15 amino acids. Trimming removed 0 bases from V and 7 bases from J; junction bases left unmatched: 5. Germline V lookup: CDR1 LNHNV, CDR2 YYDKDF (reference sequence). CDR3 DNA: TGTGCCACCAGCAGAGATCGGACTAGCTCGAATGAGCAGTTCTTC. It encodes CATSRDRTSSNEQFF.